This is a list of T cell receptor beta chains from one sample in a study of beta chain features in type 1 diabetes. Sequencing was performed with immunoSEQ multiplex PCR; in TCRdb, only in-frame clones are kept and a portion is missing. The top ten clones hold around 0.045% of a sample with some 360,000 clones, about 20% of them seen once. The sample comprised naive CD4+ T cells from blood. These receptors were obtained from a woman aged 18 to 35 in good health. The CDR3 runs from the conserved cysteine through the conserved F or W. A D gene is named only where the DNA matches it firmly. Clone size is stated in some rows and not others, as once, few, many or a class when expanded.

>-|TRBJ2-7|TRBD1|TRBV5-1
CASSTTGEYEQYF
TGCGCCAGCAGCACGACAGGGGAGTACGAGCAGTACTTC
>-|TRBJ2-1|-|TRBV6-6
CASSYDGRGSEQFF
TGTGCCAGCAGTTACGATGGTAGGGGCTCTGAGCAGTTCTTC
>-|TRBJ1-5|-|TRBV4-1
CASSQDHRSNQPQHF
TGCGCCAGCAGCCAAGATCACCGGTCGAATCAGCCCCAGCATTTT
>few|TRBJ2-2|-|TRBV7-3
CASSLSLSGRGGELFF
TGTGCCAGCAGCTTATCCCTTTCAGGGCGAGGCGGGGAGCTGTTTTTT
>-|TRBJ2-6|TRBD1|TRBV5-1
CASSTTGAGANVLTF
TGCGCCAGCAGCACGACAGGGGCCGGGGCCAACGTCCTGACTTTC
>-|TRBJ2-3|TRBD2|TRBV7-8
CASSLVGGGVPDTQYF
TGTGCCAGCAGCTTAGTCGGCGGGGGGGTGCCAGATACGCAGTATTTT
>few|TRBJ1-1|-|TRBV5-1
CASSLDRVSTEAFF
TGCGCCAGCAGCTTGGACAGGGTAAGCACTGAAGCTTTCTTT
>few|TRBJ2-2|TRBD1|TRBV5-6
CASSFTGQGNTGELFF
TGTGCCAGCAGCTTTACGGGACAGGGGAACACCGGGGAGCTGTTTTTT
>few|TRBJ2-7|-|TRBV5-1
CASRDLTPYEQYF
TGCGCCAGCAGAGATCTAACCCCATACGAGCAGTACTTC
>-|TRBJ1-1|-|TRBV11-2
CASSLALYSEAFF
TGTGCCAGCAGCTTAGCCCTCTACTCTGAAGCTTTCTTT
>-|TRBJ2-5|TRBD2|TRBV10-3
CATLAGGYQETQYF
TGTGCCACTCTAGCGGGAGGTTATCAAGAGACCCAGTACTTC
>-|TRBJ1-5|-|TRBV30
CAWSAGDQPQHF
TGTGCCTGGAGTGCCGGAGATCAGCCCCAGCATTTT
>-|TRBJ2-3|-|TRBV10-3
CAIRLAPSTDTQYF
TGTGCCATCCGCCTAGCCCCTAGCACAGATACGCAGTATTTT
>-|TRBJ1-2|TRBD1|TRBV7-2
CASSLWTGGEENGYTF
TGTGCCAGCAGCCTATGGACAGGGGGCGAGGAGAATGGCTACACCTTC
>-|TRBJ2-3|-|TRBV30
CAWSVQLVTDTQYF
TGTGCCTGGAGTGTACAGCTGGTCACAGATACGCAGTATTTT
>-|TRBJ2-5|-|TRBV5-1
CASSPTRGEETQYF
TGCGCCAGCAGCCCGACTAGGGGCGAAGAGACCCAGTACTTC
>few|TRBJ2-1|-|TRBV4-1
CASSRWGQTSYNEQFF
TGCGCCAGCAGCCGGTGGGGGCAGACGAGCTACAATGAGCAGTTCTTC